This passage covers 15 T cell receptor beta chains from one sample sequenced in a study of blood T cell repertoires in COVID-19. Libraries were prepared by immunoSEQ multiplex PCR; TCRdb keeps only in-frame clonotypes and omits some of them. The sample consists of 200,000 to 250,000 clones, 70% to 90% of them appearing once. Material: peripheral blood. The receptors shown here come from a man aged 25 to 45 who had recovered from COVID-19.

This sequence joins TRBV14 and TRBJ1-2, with 7 bases lining up with TRBD1. Germline loops: CDR1 SGHDN, CDR2 FVKESK. The junction had 7 bases not matched to a gene; V was cut back by 4 bases and J by 2 bases. This CDR3 has 15 residues. The DNA for the CDR3 is TGTGCCAGCAGCCTAGTCTCAGGGGGGAACTATGGCTACACCTTC. Translated: CASSLVSGGNYGYTF. The full variable domain, rest sourced from reference TRBV14 and TRBJ1-2, is EAGVTQFPSHSVIEKGQTVTLRCDPISGHDNLYWYRRVMGKEIKFLLHFVKESKQDESGMPNNRFLAERTGGTYSTLKVQPAELEDSGVYFCASSLVSGGNYGYTFGSGTRLTVV.

This sequence joins TRBV10-3 and TRBJ2-7; the match to TRBD1 covers 9 bases. Unmatched junction bases numbered 9, after V lost 10 bases and J lost 5 bases. The CDR3 is 13 amino acids. The V gene's germline CDR1 is ENHRY and CDR2 SYGVKD. The CDR3 DNA reads TGTGCCACCTCCGTCGGGACAGGGAACGAGCAGTACTTC. Its translation: CATSVGTGNEQYF.

V and J are TRBV6-4 and TRBJ2-5; 7 nucleotides match TRBD1. Trimming took 5 bases from V and 7 from J; bases not matched to a gene: 7. The CDR3 extends over 13 amino acids. The germline gives CDR1 MRHNA, CDR2 SNTAGT. The CDR3 protein is CASSLTGSGTQYF. In DNA, the CDR3 is TGTGCCAGCAGTCTGACAGGGAGTGGGACCCAGTACTTC.

This chain links TRBV4-1 with TRBJ2-3; tentatively, D is TRBD2 (5 bases). Trimming removed 1 base from V and 4 bases from J, with 18 bases in between. Per the germline V gene, CDR1 is MGHRA and CDR2 is YSYEKL. CDR3 length: 17 amino acids. CDR3 in DNA: TGCGCCAGCAGCCAAGCGGACTTCCTATCAGAGGCAGATACGCAGTATTTT. Its protein is CASSQADFLSEADTQYF.

The rearrangement uses TRBV7-9 and TRBJ2-5, with 7 bases matching TRBD2. The germline gives CDR1 SEHNR, CDR2 FQNEAQ (reference sequence). This CDR3 has 14 residues. V was clipped by 0 bases and J by 5 bases; unmatched bases: 3. DNA of the CDR3: TGTGCCAGCAGCTTAGCGCTGGGGGGGGAGACCCAGTACTTC. Protein product: CASSLALGGETQYF. The full variable domain, completed using reference TRBV7-9 and TRBJ2-5, is DTGVSQNPRHKITKRGQNVTFRCDPISEHNRLYWYRQTLGQGPEFLTYFQNEAQLEKSRLLSDRFSAERPKGSFSTLEIQRTEQGDSAMYLCASSLALGGETQYFGPGTRLLVL.

This chain uses TRBV19 with TRBJ2-7; 10 bases align to TRBD2. This CDR3 region has 16 residues. V shed 0 bases, J shed 3 bases, and the junction held 5 bases outside the gene matches. Germline V gene sequence: CDR1 LNHDA, CDR2 SQIVND (reference sequence). Here the CDR3 DNA reads TGTGCCAGTAGTATAGAGGCAGCGGGGGGGATCTACGAGCAGTACTTC. This codes for CASSIEAAGGIYEQYF.

V and J are TRBV7-2 and TRBJ1-3; D is unresolved. Germline V gives CDR1 SGHTA, CDR2 FQGNSA. V lost 2 bases and J lost 1, with 9 bases in between. The CDR3 is made up of 15 amino acids. The CDR3 sequence is CASSLISGSGNTIYF. CDR3 sequence (DNA): TGTGCCAGCAGCTTAATTTCGGGGTCTGGAAACACCATATATTTT.

The gene calls are TRBV5-1 and TRBJ1-4, with TRBD1 matching over 9 bases. Germline loops: CDR1 SGHRS, CDR2 YFSETQ. J gave up 8 bases and V 4 bases, and 6 bases lay outside the gene matches. This CDR3 has 14 amino acids. The CDR3 region has the DNA TGCGCCAGCAGCCCAGGACAGGGGATGGAAAAACTGTTTTTT. This gives the protein CASSPGQGMEKLFF.

V is TRBV19 and J is TRBJ2-7; possibly TRBD1 for D (6 bases). Germline-derived CDR1 and CDR2 are LNHDA and SQIVND (reference sequence). V gave up 4 bases and J gave up 0 bases, with 10 bases separating them. The CDR3 loop spans 14 amino acids. The CDR3 region is CASSTQGISYEQYF. CDR3 bases: TGTGCCAGTAGTACCCAGGGGATCTCCTACGAGCAGTACTTC.

The chain uses TRBV18 and TRBJ2-7; D gene ambiguous. The CDR3 has 12 residues. CDR1 and CDR2 from the germline V gene are KGHSH and LQKENI. Trimming took off 9 bases at V and 7 bases at J, with 16 bases between the two ends. DNA of the CDR3: TGTGCCAGTAGCCCGGATTCGGCGGAGCAGTACTTC. It specifies CASSPDSAEQYF.

The J gene is TRBJ2-7, the V gene TRBV5-1; no clear D. The germline V gene encodes CDR1 SGHRS and CDR2 YFSETQ. The CDR3 has 15 residues. V lost 0 bases to trimming and J lost 2 bases, with 12 bases between them. CDR3 amino acids: CASSLGSGGPYEQYF. CDR3 sequence (DNA): TGCGCCAGCAGCTTGGGCTCCGGCGGTCCCTACGAGCAGTACTTC.

This clone was counted a few times. The gene calls are TRBV11-3 and TRBJ1-4; maybe TRBD1 (5 bases). The CDR3 has 16 amino acids. Germline CDR1 reads SGHNT; CDR2 reads YENEEA. Between the trimmed V and J ends, which lost 4 bases and 8 bases, there was a span of 20 bases. CDR3 sequence: CASSSLSRVVGEKLFF. The CDR3, as DNA: TGTGCCAGCAGCTCATTGAGCAGGGTTGTTGGAGAAAAACTGTTTTTT.

The rearrangement joins TRBV24-1 to TRBJ2-5; weak D call: TRBD2 (6 bases). The CDR3 spans 16 residues. The germline V and J ends were trimmed by 5 bases and 4 bases, with 19 bases remaining between them. Looked up from germline, CDR1 is KGHDR and CDR2 is SFDVKD. In DNA form, the CDR3 reads TGTGCCACCAGTGGACCATCTAGCGCCGCGGGAGAGACCCAGTACTTC. Its translation is CATSGPSSAAGETQYF.

The rearrangement uses TRBV9 and TRBJ1-6; 7 bases are shared with TRBD1. The CDR3 extends over 18 amino acids. V lost 2 bases and J lost 0; bases outside the gene matches: 8. Germline CDR1 is SGDLS and CDR2 is YYNGEE. The CDR3, as DNA: TGTGCCAGCAGCGTCGGGACAGACCCGAGCTCCTATAATTCACCCCTCCACTTT. Protein sequence: CASSVGTDPSSYNSPLHF.

J is TRBJ2-2 and V is TRBV5-1; the match to TRBD2 covers 7 bases. CDR3 length: 14 residues. V was pared by 2 bases and J by 6 bases, with 4 bases of the junction left unmatched. The germline V gene has CDR1 SGHRS and CDR2 YFSETQ. Here the CDR3 reads CASSLSGEAGELFF. The CDR3 nucleotides are TGCGCCAGCAGCTTAAGCGGGGAGGCCGGGGAGCTGTTTTTT.